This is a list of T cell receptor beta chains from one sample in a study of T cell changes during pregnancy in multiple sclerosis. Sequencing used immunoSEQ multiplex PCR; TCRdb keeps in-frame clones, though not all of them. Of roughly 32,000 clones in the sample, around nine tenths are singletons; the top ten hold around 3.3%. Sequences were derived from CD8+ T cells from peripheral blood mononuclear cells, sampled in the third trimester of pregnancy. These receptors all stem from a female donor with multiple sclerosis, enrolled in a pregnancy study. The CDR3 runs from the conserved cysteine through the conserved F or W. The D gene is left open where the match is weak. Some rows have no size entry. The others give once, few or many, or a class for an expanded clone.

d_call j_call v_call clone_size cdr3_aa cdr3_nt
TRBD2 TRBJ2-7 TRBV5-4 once CASSPSSGGTYEQYF TGTGCCAGCAGCCCCTCTAGCGGGGGGACCTACGAGCAGTACTTC
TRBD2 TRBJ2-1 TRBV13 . CASSPRVAGSLNEQFF TGTGCCAGCAGCCCCCGTGTAGCGGGGAGCCTCAATGAGCAGTTCTTC
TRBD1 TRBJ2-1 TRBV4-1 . CASSQDRGLGNEQFF TGCGCCAGCAGCCAGGACAGGGGGCTTGGGAATGAGCAGTTCTTC
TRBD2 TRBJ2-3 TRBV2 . CASVGGLAEFSTDTQYF TGTGCCAGCGTGGGTGGACTAGCGGAATTTAGCACAGATACGCAGTATTTT
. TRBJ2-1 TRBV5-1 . CASSSTLVVYNEQFF TGCGCCAGCAGCTCTACTCTGGTTGTTTACAATGAGCAGTTCTTC
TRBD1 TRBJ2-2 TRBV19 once CASTGTGYTGELFF TGTGCCAGTACCGGGACAGGGTACACCGGGGAGCTGTTTTTT
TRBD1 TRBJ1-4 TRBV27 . CASSLGTGNEKLFF TGTGCCAGCAGTCTGGGGACAGGGAATGAAAAACTGTTTTTT
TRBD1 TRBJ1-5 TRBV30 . CAWSGDRVNQPQHF TGTGCCTGGAGTGGGGACAGGGTCAATCAGCCCCAGCATTTT
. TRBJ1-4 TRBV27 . CASSFPTEGLQKLFF TGTGCCAGCAGTTTTCCGACGGAGGGGTTGCAAAAACTGTTTTTT
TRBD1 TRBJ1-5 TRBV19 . CASSPQGPPQHF TGTGCCAGTAGTCCACAGGGGCCACCCCAGCATTTT
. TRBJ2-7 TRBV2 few CASSGSRGNEQYF TGTGCCAGCAGCGGTAGTAGGGGCAACGAGCAGTACTTC
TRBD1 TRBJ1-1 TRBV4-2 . CASSQGTGEAFF TGTGCCAGCAGCCAGGGGACAGGGGAAGCTTTCTTT
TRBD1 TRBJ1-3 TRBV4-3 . CASSQSPGQGLSGNTIYF TGCGCCAGCAGCCAATCCCCGGGACAGGGGCTCTCTGGAAACACCATATATTTT
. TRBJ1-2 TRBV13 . CASRVGRSSGYTF TGTGCCAGCCGGGTCGGCCGGTCGAGTGGCTACACCTTC
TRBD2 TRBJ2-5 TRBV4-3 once CASSQDRLAGDETQYF TGCGCCAGCAGCCAAGACCGACTAGCGGGGGATGAGACCCAGTACTTC
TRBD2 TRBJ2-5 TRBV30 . CAWRVRGGRETQYF TGTGCCTGGAGGGTGCGGGGGGGCCGGGAGACCCAGTACTTC
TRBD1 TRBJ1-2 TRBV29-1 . CSVEAGGQGSPYTF TGCAGCGTTGAAGCAGGGGGACAGGGGAGTCCCTACACCTTC
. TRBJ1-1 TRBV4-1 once CASSQGAGATEAFF TGCGCCAGCAGCCAAGGAGCAGGGGCCACTGAAGCTTTCTTT
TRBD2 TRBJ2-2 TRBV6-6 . CASSWGGNTGELFF TGTGCCAGCAGTTGGGGGGGGAACACCGGGGAGCTGTTTTTT
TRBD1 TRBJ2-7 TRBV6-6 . CASSLLEGARGEQYF TGTGCCAGCAGCCTACTTGAGGGGGCGAGGGGAGAGCAGTACTTC
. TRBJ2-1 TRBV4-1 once CASSSTNEQFF TGCGCCAGCAGCTCTACTAATGAGCAGTTCTTC
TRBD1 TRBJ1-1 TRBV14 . CASSQEFLGDSEAFF TGTGCCAGCAGCCAAGAATTCCTGGGGGACAGTGAAGCTTTCTTT
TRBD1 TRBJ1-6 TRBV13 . CASKIAGTGSSPLHF TGTGCCAGCAAAATCGCCGGGACAGGGAGTTCACCCCTCCACTTT
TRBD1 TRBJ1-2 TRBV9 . CASSYSPGQAPAGYTF TGTGCCAGCAGCTATTCACCGGGACAGGCGCCCGCGGGCTACACCTTC
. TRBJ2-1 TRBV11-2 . CASSWSGDSATPSEQFF TGTGCCAGCAGCTGGTCGGGGGACAGCGCTACCCCTAGTGAGCAGTTCTTC
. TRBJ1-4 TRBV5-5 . CASSLGGFGEKLFF TGTGCCAGCAGCTTAGGAGGGTTTGGTGAAAAACTGTTTTTT
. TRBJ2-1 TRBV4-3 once CASSQAQGWDEQFF TGCGCCAGCAGCCAAGCTCAGGGCTGGGATGAGCAGTTCTTC
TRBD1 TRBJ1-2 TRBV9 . CASSSGQGGYTF TGTGCCAGCAGCTCAGGACAGGGCGGCTACACCTTC
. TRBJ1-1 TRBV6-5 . CASSYNTGYTEAFF TGTGCCAGCAGTTACAACACAGGGTACACTGAAGCTTTCTTT
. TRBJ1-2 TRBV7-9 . CATDLRGGYTF TGTGCCACCGACCTCCGGGGTGGCTACACCTTC
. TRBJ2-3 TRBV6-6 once CASSSLSPPYTDTQYF TGTGCCAGCAGTTCTTTGTCTCCTCCCTACACAGATACGCAGTATTTT
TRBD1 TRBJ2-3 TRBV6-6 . CASRPTGVVGTDTQYF TGTGCCAGCAGACCCACAGGGGTGGTGGGCACAGATACGCAGTATTTT
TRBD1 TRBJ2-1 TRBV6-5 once CASSYSGQANEQFF TGTGCCAGCAGTTACTCGGGACAGGCCAATGAGCAGTTCTTC
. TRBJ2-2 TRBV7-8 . CASSLEPSWRPFANTGELFF TGTGCCAGCAGCTTAGAACCTTCGTGGAGACCGTTCGCGAACACCGGGGAGCTGTTTTTT
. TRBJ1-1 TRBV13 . CASSLTAGGGYGTVTNTEAFF TGTGCCAGCAGCTTAACTGCGGGGGGGGGTTATGGGACTGTTACGAACACTGAAGCTTTCTTT
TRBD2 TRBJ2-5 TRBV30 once CAWKGLAQETQYF TGTGCCTGGAAGGGACTAGCTCAGGAGACCCAGTACTTC
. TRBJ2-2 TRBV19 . CASSIVDGELFF TGTGCCAGTAGTATAGTAGACGGGGAGCTGTTTTTT
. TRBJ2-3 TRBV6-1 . CASSDSGQSTDTQYF TGTGCCAGCAGTGATTCAGGACAGAGCACAGATACGCAGTATTTT
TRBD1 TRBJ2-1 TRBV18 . CASSPSGTGWSEQFF TGTGCCAGCTCACCCTCGGGGACAGGGTGGAGTGAGCAGTTCTTC
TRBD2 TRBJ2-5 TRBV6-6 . CASSRTSKETQYF TGTGCCAGCAGCCGGACTAGCAAGGAGACCCAGTACTTC